Following are 7 T cell receptor beta chains from one sample sequenced in a study of OX40 agonist ivuxolimab in advanced cancers. Using immunoSEQ multiplex PCR, the repertoire was profiled, and TCRdb retains in-frame clones only, with some absent. This sample has roughly 50,000 clones; about 83% occur once, and the top ten carry 1.2%. This sample comprised CD4+ or CD8+ T cells sorted from blood, obtained in a trial of the OX40 agonist ivuxolimab. Source of these receptors: an adult with an advanced solid tumor such as melanoma, head and neck, liver or kidney cancer.

The chain uses TRBV5-1 and TRBJ2-2, with D possibly TRBD1 on 6 matching bases. CDR1 and CDR2 (germline): SGHRS, YFSETQ. Trimming left V 0 bases short and J 4 bases short, with 10 bases between. The CDR3 contains 15 residues. The CDR3 region is CASSLERGSTGELFF. In DNA form, the CDR3 reads TGCGCCAGCAGCTTGGAGAGGGGGTCCACCGGGGAGCTGTTTTTT.

J is TRBJ1-1 and V is TRBV6-1; TRBD1 matches at 10 bases. The germline gives CDR1 MNHNS, CDR2 SASEGT. The CDR3 has 18 residues. Germline trimming cut 0 bases from V and 3 bases from J; bases unmatched to any gene: 10. The CDR3 DNA reads as TGTGCCAGCAGTGAAGCGCCGGGACAGGGGATTAGAGACACTGAAGCTTTCTTT. This codes for CASSEAPGQGIRDTEAFF.

The rearrangement links TRBV18 to TRBJ1-5; 7 bases agree with TRBD1. The CDR3 sequence is 15 residues long. J gave up 0 bases and V 6 bases, and 5 bases lay outside the gene matches. Germline CDR1 reads KGHSH; CDR2 reads LQKENI. The CDR3 reads CASSMDRISNQPQHF. CDR3 sequence (DNA): TGTGCCAGCTCCATGGACAGGATTAGCAATCAGCCCCAGCATTTT.

The V and J genes are TRBV12-5 and TRBJ1-2; 12 bases fit TRBD1. Germline loops: CDR1 LGHNT, CDR2 FRNRAP. Germline trimming cut 0 bases from V and 4 bases from J; bases unmatched to any gene: 6. The CDR3 consists of 17 residues. This chain's CDR3 is CASGLVGTGGFGYGYTF. CDR3 in DNA: TGTGCTAGTGGTTTGGTAGGGACAGGGGGCTTCGGCTATGGCTACACCTTC.

This clone turned up a few times. The chain uses TRBV18 and TRBJ2-7; D not resolved. CDR1 is KGHSH and CDR2 is LQKENI in the germline V gene. V was clipped by 2 bases and J by 0 bases, with 2 bases between them. The CDR3 contains 12 residues. This CDR3 reads CASSPASYEQYF. The CDR3 DNA follows: TGTGCCAGCTCACCAGCCTCCTACGAGCAGTACTTC. The variable domain in full, with the rest retrieved from reference TRBV18 and TRBJ2-7, is NAGVMQNPRHLVRRRGQEARLRCSPMKGHSHVYWYRQLPEEGLKFMVYLQKENIIDESGMPKERFSAEFPKEGPSILRIQQVVRGDSAAYFCASSPASYEQYFGPGTRLTVT.

The chain has TRBV2 and TRBJ2-2, with D possibly being TRBD2 (7 bases). Germline loops: CDR1 SNHLY, CDR2 FYNNEI. The CDR3 consists of 16 residues. With 2 bases removed from V and 5 bases from J, the gap between germline ends came to 15 bases. DNA of the CDR3: TGTGCCAGCAGTGAATCCATCAAGGGGGGGACCGGGGAGCTGTTTTTT. Protein sequence: CASSESIKGGTGELFF.

The chain couples TRBV7-2 to TRBJ1-2, with a tentative D call TRBD1 (6 bases). Trimming stripped 3 bases from V and 4 bases from J, with 15 bases between. The CDR3 runs 15 residues. Per the germline V gene, CDR1 is SGHTA and CDR2 is FQGNSA. CDR3 bases: TGTGCCAGCAGCTTGTACTCGAACAGGGTCTATGGCTACACCTTC. Encoded protein: CASSLYSNRVYGYTF.